This T cell receptor (beta chain) was documented in a study of T cell repertoires in cytomegalovirus infection. The wider study: Newly reported HLA-C-restricted and thoroughly characterized HLA-B-restricted CMV epitopes were employed. Through public TCR beta signatures, both CMV infection and matching HLA type were indicated.

On this clonotype: Antigen unknown.

TCRdb redid the calling of the reads with MiXCR, one entry per CDR3 protein. The sample holds fewer than 950,000 distinct CDR3 sequences, approximately 29% seen once. Deletions cut 0 bases from V and 3 bases from J, with 14 bases between. This CDR3 is built from 16 residues. From germline, CDR1 is SGHVS and CDR2 FNYEAQ. The TCR sequence derives from a human donor in good health (CMV status not recorded). Some clones in this sample may be carry-over from other donors' samples. The rearrangement joins TRBV7-6 to TRBJ1-2, with D perhaps TRBD1 (5 bases). Sequenced material: cultured CD8+ T cells from PBMCs, taken from culture after CMV antigen stimulation. The CDR3, as DNA: TGTGCCAGCAGCTTAGCGCTGGGGCCGGAGGACTATGGCTACACCTTC. Its translation: CASSLALGPEDYGYTF.